The TCR beta chain described here comes from a study of preoperative IRX-2 immunotherapy in early breast cancer. Stated treatment: preoperative locoregional IRX-2 cytokine immunotherapy. Patients received preoperative, locoregional IRX-2 cytokine immunotherapy in a phase Ib study. The data were produced by immunoSEQ multiplex PCR, yet TCRdb's version contains in-frame clones alone and is incomplete. In the table there are approximately 38,000 clones, roughly 82% of which are singletons. The CDR3 is 14 residues long. Unmatched junction bases numbered 7, after V lost 5 bases and J lost 6 bases. Germline V lookup: CDR1 SGHRS, CDR2 YFSETQ.

This material consisted of lymph node tissue, taken after IRX-2 immunotherapy. The rearrangement uses TRBV5-1 and TRBJ2-7, with 11 bases lining up with TRBD2. This clonotype was sampled from a human donor with breast cancer. CDR3 in DNA: TGCGCCAGCAGGGTCGGGACTAGCGGCGGCGAGCAGTACTTC. Amino acid sequence: CASRVGTSGGEQYF. The variable domain in full, completed from reference TRBV5-1 and TRBJ2-7, reads KAGVTQTPRYLIKTRGQQVTLSCSPISGHRSVSWYQQTPGQGLQFLFEYFSETQRNKGNFPGRFSGRQFSNSRSEMNVSTLELGDSALYLCASRVGTSGGEQYFGPGTRLTVT.